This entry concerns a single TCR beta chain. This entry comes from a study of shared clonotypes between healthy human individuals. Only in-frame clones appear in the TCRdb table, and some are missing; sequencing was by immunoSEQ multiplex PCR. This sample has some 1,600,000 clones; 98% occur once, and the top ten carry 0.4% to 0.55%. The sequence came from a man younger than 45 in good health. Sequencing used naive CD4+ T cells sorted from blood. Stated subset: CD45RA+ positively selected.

The CDR3 here is CASGSILGTGERMNTEAFF. The CDR3 coding sequence is TGTGCTAGTGGTTCCATACTAGGGACAGGGGAAAGGATGAACACTGAAGCTTTCTTT. This chain uses TRBV12-5 with TRBJ1-1, with 10 bases fitting TRBD1. The CDR3 loop spans 19 amino acids. Germline loops: CDR1 LGHNT, CDR2 FRNRAP. V gave up 4 bases and J gave up 0 bases; unmatched junction bases: 14. Full variable domain (outside the CDR3, taken from reference TRBV12-5 and TRBJ1-1): DARVTQTPRHKVTEMGQEVTMRCQPILGHNTVFWYRQTMMQGLELLAYFRNRAPLDDSGMPKDRFSAEMPDATLATLKIQPSEPRDSAVYFCASGSILGTGERMNTEAFFGQGTRLTVV.